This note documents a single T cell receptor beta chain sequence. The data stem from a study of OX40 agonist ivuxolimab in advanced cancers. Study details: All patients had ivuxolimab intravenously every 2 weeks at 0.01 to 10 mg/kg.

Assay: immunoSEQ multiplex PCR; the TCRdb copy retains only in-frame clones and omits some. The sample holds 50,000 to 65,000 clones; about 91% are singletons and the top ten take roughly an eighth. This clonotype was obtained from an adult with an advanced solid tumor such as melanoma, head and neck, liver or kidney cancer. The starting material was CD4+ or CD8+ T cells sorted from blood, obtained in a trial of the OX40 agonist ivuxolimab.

The CDR3 DNA follows: TGTGCCAGCAGTTTCACGTCGGAGGGGGGGGTAGGGAACACTGAAGCTTTCTTT. Protein product: CASSFTSEGGVGNTEAFF. The genes are TRBV28 and TRBJ1-1, with D tentatively TRBD1 (6 bases). The length of the CDR3 is 18 residues. With 3 bases removed from V and 1 base from J, the gap between germline ends came to 21 bases. The germline gives CDR1 MDHEN, CDR2 SYDVKM.